This TCR beta chain emerged from a study of CD8 T cells in ankylosing spondylitis. General observations from the study: Past research had described some motif variants in reactive arthritis synovial fluid and blood. A motif of eight highly homologous TCR beta variants was seen as apparently characteristic of ankylosing spondylitis blood. Reportedly, disease-linked clones are significantly enriched in ankylosing spondylitis patients' matched synovial fluid.

Trimming took 4 bases from V and 1 from J, leaving 20 bases between them. CDR1 SGDLS and CDR2 YYNGEE come from the germline V gene. This CDR3 has 17 amino acids. This clonotype was seen many times. Its antigen is not identified. For TCR beta, libraries came from quantitative 5'-RACE with molecular barcodes. TCRdb reprocessed the 5' RACE reads with MiXCR, giving one entry per CDR3 protein. The sample includes 220,000 or so distinct CDR3 sequences, roughly a tenth of them seen just once. The sample was blood, either unsorted or a sorted T cell fraction (not recorded which). This rearrangement joins TRBV9 to TRBJ2-5; D perhaps matches TRBD2 (5 bases). The sequence was collected from a male donor with ankylosing spondylitis or in good health (not recorded which). In DNA form, the CDR3 reads TGTGCCAGCAGCACCGCGCTGGGAGTCCAAGGCCAAGAGACCCAGTACTTC. Amino acids: CASSTALGVQGQETQYF.